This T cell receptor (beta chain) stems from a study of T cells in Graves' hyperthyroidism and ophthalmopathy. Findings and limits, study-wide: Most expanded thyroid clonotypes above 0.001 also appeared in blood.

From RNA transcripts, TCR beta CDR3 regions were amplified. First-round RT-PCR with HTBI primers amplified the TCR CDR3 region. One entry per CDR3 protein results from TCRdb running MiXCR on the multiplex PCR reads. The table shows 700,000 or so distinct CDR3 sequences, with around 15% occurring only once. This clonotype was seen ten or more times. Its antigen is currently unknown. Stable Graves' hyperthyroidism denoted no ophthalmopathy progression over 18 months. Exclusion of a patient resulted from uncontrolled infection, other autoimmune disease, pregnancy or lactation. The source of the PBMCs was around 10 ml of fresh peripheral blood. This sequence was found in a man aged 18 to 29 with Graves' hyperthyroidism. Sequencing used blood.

CDR3: CASSFRVPYEQYF. The CDR3, as DNA: TGTGCCAGCAGCTTTCGGGTTCCCTACGAGCAGTACTTC. The chain employs TRBV7-8 and TRBJ2-7; D is unresolved. This CDR3 is 13 amino acids long. V was pared by 3 bases and J by 2 bases, with 8 bases between. Germline values: CDR1 SGHVS, CDR2 FQNEAQ.